Shown below are 14 T cell receptor beta chains from a single sample sequenced in a study of read filtering for tumor transcriptome and immune sequencing. This library used around 400 ng RNA and molecular barcoded adaptors spanning alpha/delta and beta/gamma chains. Via MiXCR, TCRdb re-called the reads, giving one row per CDR3 protein. Here the sample spans around 44,000 distinct CDR3 sequences, 10% to 15% being singletons. What was sequenced was a population of CD138-negative cells sorted from bone marrow. Receptors originate from a donor at least 40 years old with multiple myeloma.

V and J are TRBV20-1 and TRBJ2-5; 7 bases are shared with TRBD1. The CDR3 has 13 residues. Germline trimming cut 6 bases from V and 4 bases from J; bases unmatched to any gene: 8. Germline V gene sequence: CDR1 DFQATT, CDR2 SNEGSKA (reference sequence). The CDR3 coding sequence is TGCAGTGCCACGACAGGGATCATAGAGACCCAGTACTTC. Protein sequence: CSATTGIIETQYF.

On this clonotype: A read error may explain this, as a much larger clone is one base away. The V gene is TRBV20-1, the J gene TRBJ2-7, with TRBD2 identical over 7 bases. The CDR3 length is 14 residues. Germline trimming cut 3 bases from V and 2 bases from J; bases unmatched to any gene: 7. Looked up from germline, CDR1 is DFQATT and CDR2 is SNEGSKA (reference sequence). CDR3 protein: CSARTGGSTYEQYF. In DNA form, the CDR3 reads TGCAGTGCTAGGACTGGCGGGAGTACCTACGAGCAGTACTTC.

This clonotype was detected ten times or more. The rearrangement joins TRBV15 to TRBJ2-5; D is perhaps TRBD1 (6 bases). This CDR3 has 16 residues. V was cut by 1 base and J by 2 bases, with 14 bases left in between. Looked up from germline, CDR1 is LNHNV and CDR2 is YYDKDF (reference sequence). Here the CDR3 reads CATSRALIGGQETQYF. The DNA for the CDR3 is TGTGCCACCAGCAGAGCACTGATAGGGGGACAAGAGACCCAGTACTTC.

This clonotype was counted at least ten times. V and J are TRBV14 and TRBJ2-1; TRBD1 might be the D (5 bases). The CDR3 sequence is 15 residues long. V lost 1 base to trimming and J lost 3 bases, with 10 bases between them. Germline assignment: CDR1 SGHDN and CDR2 FVKESK. The CDR3 spells CASSQGRGSYNEQFF. CDR3 coding DNA: TGTGCCAGCAGCCAAGGAAGGGGCAGCTACAATGAGCAGTTCTTC.

This clonotype was seen repeatedly, ten times or more. CDR3 protein: CASSWESYNEQFF. The CDR3 DNA reads as TGTGCCAGCAGTTGGGAGTCCTACAATGAGCAGTTCTTC. V is TRBV12-3 or TRBV12-4 and J is TRBJ2-1, with D perhaps TRBD2 (5 bases). V shed 4 bases and J shed 1 base, with 5 bases lying between them. The CDR3 has 13 amino acids.

In its sample, this clonotype was seen a few times. This may be a read error, as it is one base from a much larger clone. V is TRBV7-3 and J is TRBJ2-3; no firm D call. V lost 2 bases and J lost 2, with 8 bases in between. CDR1 and CDR2 from the germline V gene are SGHTA and FQGTGA. CDR3 size: 14 residues. CDR3 protein: CASSLDQNTDTQYF. In DNA form, the CDR3 reads TGTGCCAGCAGCTTAGACCAGAACACAGATACGCAGTATTTT.

As to this clonotype: This likely reflects a read error, since a far larger clone is one base away. V usage is TRBV7-2 and J usage is TRBJ2-1, with D maybe TRBD1 (5 bases). The V and J ends lost 7 bases and 4 bases respectively, with 23 bases between them. The CDR3 spans 17 residues. Germline V gene lookup returns CDR1 SGHTA and CDR2 FQGNSA. The DNA for the CDR3 is TGTGCCAGCATCCCGGGCGAGGTACTTCGGACATACAATGAGCAGTTCTTC. Protein: CASIPGEVLRTYNEQFF.

In its sample, this clonotype was seen many times. The chain uses TRBV20-1 and TRBJ2-7; TRBD1 matches 7 bases. Trimming at V came to 5 bases and at J to 0 bases, leaving 4 bases not matched to a gene. Per germline, CDR1 DFQATT and CDR2 SNEGSKA (reference sequence). The CDR3 covers 13 residues. The CDR3 coding sequence is TGCAGTGCTCGACAGGGAAGCTCCTACGAGCAGTACTTC. Residues: CSARQGSSYEQYF.

The chain is built from TRBV12-3 or TRBV12-4 and TRBJ2-3, with D perhaps TRBD1 (7 bases). V was pared by 7 bases and J by 4 bases, with 12 bases between. The CDR3 sequence is 13 residues long. This CDR3 is CASNQGGADTQYF. In DNA form, the CDR3 reads TGTGCCAGCAATCAGGGGGGCGCAGATACGCAGTATTTT.

In the case of this clonotype: A single base separates this from a much larger clone, so it may be a read error. The chain combines TRBV30 with TRBJ2-5; perhaps TRBD1 as D (6 bases). This CDR3 region has 14 residues. The germline gives CDR1 GTSNPN, CDR2 SVGIG (reference sequence). V lost 3 bases, J lost 3 bases, and 14 bases lay in between. The CDR3 DNA sequence: TGTGCCTGGAGAGTTTTGGGACACAAAGAGACCCAGTACTTC. Translated, it gives CAWRVLGHKETQYF.

This clonotype was detected only a few times. V and J are TRBV24-1 and TRBJ2-1; D gene ambiguous. The CDR3 totals 14 residues. V lost 9 bases and J 0 bases, leaving 11 bases between the germline ends. Germline values: CDR1 KGHDR, CDR2 SFDVKD. Here the CDR3 DNA reads TGTGCCACCTGTGGTCCGCTCTCCTACAATGAGCAGTTCTTC. Protein product: CATCGPLSYNEQFF.

This clonotype was detected only a few times. The J gene is TRBJ2-7, the V gene TRBV6-1; tentatively, D is TRBD2 (6 bases). CDR1 is MNHNS and CDR2 is SASEGT in the germline V gene. This CDR3 comprises 14 residues. The CDR3 nucleotides are TGTTCTTCGGAGGAGGGGATAAGCTCCTACGAGCAGTACTTC. Amino acid sequence: CSSEEGISSYEQYF.

This clonotype rates as hyperexpanded. The rearrangement links TRBV5-5 to TRBJ2-2, with 7 bases lining up with TRBD2. This CDR3 has 16 amino acids. V lost 2 bases to trimming and J lost 6 bases; unmatched junction nucleotides: 10. Germline CDR1 reads SGHKS; CDR2 reads YYEKEE (reference sequence). CDR3 bases: TGTGCCAGCAGCTTTCTGGCGGGAGTGGGGGCCGGGGAGCTGTTTTTT. It yields the protein CASSFLAGVGAGELFF.

A few counts support this clonotype. V gene TRBV5-1 combines with J gene TRBJ2-5; 9 bases fit TRBD1. The J segment lost 2 bases and the V segment lost 5 bases, leaving 13 bases of the junction unmatched. The CDR3 loop spans 17 amino acids. Germline V lookup: CDR1 SGHRS, CDR2 YFSETQ. This chain's CDR3 is CASSYMRGQGRQETQYF. CDR3 coding DNA: TGCGCCAGCAGTTACATGCGCGGACAGGGGAGGCAAGAGACCCAGTACTTC.